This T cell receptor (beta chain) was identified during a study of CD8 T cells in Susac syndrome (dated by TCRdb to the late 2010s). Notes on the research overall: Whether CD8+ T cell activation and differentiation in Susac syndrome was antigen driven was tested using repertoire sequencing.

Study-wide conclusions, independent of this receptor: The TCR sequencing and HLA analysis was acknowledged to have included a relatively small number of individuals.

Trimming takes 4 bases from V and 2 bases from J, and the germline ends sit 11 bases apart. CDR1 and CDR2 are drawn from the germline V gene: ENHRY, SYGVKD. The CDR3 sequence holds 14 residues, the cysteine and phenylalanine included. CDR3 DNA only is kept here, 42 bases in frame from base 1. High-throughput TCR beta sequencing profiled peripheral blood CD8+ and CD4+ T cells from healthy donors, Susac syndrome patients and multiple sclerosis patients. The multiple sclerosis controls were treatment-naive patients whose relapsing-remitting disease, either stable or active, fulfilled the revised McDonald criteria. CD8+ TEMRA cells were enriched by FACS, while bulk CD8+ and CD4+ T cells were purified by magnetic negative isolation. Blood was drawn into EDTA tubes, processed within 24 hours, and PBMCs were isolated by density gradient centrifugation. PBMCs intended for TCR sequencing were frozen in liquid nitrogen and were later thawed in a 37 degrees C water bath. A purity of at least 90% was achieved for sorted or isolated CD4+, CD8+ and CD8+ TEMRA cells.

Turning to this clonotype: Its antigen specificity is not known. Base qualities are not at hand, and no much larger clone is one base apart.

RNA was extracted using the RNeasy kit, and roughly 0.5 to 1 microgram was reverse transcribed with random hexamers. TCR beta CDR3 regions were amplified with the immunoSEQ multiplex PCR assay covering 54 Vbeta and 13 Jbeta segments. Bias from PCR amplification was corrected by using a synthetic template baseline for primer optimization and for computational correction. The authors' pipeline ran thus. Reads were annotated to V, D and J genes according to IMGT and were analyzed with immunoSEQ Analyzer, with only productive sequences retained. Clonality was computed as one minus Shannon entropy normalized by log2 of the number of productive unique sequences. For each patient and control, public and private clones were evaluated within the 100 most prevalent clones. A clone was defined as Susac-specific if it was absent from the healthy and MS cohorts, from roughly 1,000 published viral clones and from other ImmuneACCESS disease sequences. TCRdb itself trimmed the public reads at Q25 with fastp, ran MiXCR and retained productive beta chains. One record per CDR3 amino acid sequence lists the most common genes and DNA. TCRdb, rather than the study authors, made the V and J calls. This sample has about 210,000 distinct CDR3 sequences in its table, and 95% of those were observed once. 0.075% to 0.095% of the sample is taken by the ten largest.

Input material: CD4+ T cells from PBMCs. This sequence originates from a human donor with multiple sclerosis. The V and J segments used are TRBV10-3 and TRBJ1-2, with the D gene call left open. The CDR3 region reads CAISGTQGNYGYTF. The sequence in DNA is TGTGCCATCAGTGGAACACAAGGAAACTATGGCTACACCTTC.